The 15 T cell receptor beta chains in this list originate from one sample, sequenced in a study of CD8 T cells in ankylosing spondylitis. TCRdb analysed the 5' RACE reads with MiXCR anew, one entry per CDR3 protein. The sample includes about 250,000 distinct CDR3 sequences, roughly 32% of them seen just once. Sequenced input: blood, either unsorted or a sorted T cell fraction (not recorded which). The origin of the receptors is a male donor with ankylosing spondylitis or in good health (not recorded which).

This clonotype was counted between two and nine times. This CDR3 reads CAISETLAGSNIQYF. The CDR3 DNA reads as TGTGCCATCAGTGAGACGCTAGCGGGGTCAAACATTCAGTACTTC. The J gene is TRBJ2-4, the V gene TRBV10-3; 9 nucleotides align to TRBD2. This CDR3 spans 15 amino acids. Germline loops: CDR1 ENHRY, CDR2 SYGVKD. V lost 2 bases to trimming and J lost 6 bases; unmatched junction nucleotides: 5.

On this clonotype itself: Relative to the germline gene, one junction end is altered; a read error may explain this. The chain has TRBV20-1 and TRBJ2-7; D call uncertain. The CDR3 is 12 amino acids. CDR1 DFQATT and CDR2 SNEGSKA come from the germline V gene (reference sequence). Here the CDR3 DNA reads TGCAGTGCTAGGTCTTGGTCGCCCGAGCATTACTTC. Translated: CSARSWSPEHYF.

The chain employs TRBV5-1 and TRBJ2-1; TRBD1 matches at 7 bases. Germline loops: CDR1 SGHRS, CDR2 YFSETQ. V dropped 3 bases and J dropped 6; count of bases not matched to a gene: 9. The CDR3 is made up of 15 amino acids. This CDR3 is CASSWGLRGLNEQFF. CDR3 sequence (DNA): TGCGCCAGCAGCTGGGGTTTAAGGGGGCTCAATGAGCAGTTCTTC. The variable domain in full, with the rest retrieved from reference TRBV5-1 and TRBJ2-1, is KAGVTQTPRYLIKTRGQQVTLSCSPISGHRSVSWYQQTPGQGLQFLFEYFSETQRNKGNFPGRFSGRQFSNSRSEMNVSTLELGDSALYLCASSWGLRGLNEQFFGPGTRLTVL.

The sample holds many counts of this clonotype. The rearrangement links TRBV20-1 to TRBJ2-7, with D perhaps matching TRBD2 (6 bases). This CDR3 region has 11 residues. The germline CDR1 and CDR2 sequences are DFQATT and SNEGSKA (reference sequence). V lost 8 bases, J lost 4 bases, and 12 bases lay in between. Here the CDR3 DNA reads TGCAGTCCGGCGGGGATGTACGAGCAGTACTTC. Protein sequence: CSPAGMYEQYF.

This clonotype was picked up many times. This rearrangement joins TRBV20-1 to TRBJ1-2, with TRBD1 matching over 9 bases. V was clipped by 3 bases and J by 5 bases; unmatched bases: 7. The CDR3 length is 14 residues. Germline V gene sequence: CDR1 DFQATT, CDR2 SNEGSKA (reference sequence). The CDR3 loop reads CSASLGQGLYGYTF. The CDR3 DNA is TGCAGTGCTAGCTTGGGACAGGGACTTTATGGCTACACCTTC.

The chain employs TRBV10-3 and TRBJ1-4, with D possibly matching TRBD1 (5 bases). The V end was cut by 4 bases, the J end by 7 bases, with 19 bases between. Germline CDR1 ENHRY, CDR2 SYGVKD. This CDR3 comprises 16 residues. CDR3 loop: CAISVPRGAVPEKLFF. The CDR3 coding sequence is TGTGCCATCAGTGTACCGCGGGGCGCGGTTCCTGAAAAACTGTTTTTT.

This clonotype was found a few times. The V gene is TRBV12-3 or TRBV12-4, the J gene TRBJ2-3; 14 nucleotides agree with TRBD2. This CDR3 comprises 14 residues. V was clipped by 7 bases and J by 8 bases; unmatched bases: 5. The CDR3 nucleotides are TGTGCCAGCATCAAAGGGACTAGCGGGGGTACGCAGTATTTT. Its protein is CASIKGTSGGTQYF.

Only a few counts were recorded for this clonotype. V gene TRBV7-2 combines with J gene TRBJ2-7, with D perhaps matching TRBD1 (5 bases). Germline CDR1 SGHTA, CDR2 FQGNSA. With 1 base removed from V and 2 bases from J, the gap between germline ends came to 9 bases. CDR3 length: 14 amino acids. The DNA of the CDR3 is TGTGCCAGCAGCTTAGGTACAGGTACCTACGAGCAGTACTTC. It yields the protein CASSLGTGTYEQYF.

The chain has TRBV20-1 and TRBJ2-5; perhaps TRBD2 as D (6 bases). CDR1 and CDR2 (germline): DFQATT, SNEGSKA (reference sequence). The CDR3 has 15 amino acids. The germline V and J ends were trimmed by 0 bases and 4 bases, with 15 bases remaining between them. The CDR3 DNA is TGCAGTGCTAGAGATCCCGGGGGTACCTTAGAGACCCAGTACTTC. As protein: CSARDPGGTLETQYF.

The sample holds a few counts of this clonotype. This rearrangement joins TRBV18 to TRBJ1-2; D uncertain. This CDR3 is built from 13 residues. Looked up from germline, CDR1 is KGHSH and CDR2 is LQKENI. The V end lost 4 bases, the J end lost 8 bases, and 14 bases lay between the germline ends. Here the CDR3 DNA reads TGTGCCAGCTCACAAACGTCGACACACGGCTACACCTTC. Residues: CASSQTSTHGYTF.

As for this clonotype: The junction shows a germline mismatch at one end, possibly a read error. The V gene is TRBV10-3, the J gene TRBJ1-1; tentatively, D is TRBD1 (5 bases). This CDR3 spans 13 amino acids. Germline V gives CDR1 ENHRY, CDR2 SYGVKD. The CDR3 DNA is TGTGCCCTCAGACAGACCCCGAGGACTGAAGCTTTCTTT. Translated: CALRQTPRTEAFF.

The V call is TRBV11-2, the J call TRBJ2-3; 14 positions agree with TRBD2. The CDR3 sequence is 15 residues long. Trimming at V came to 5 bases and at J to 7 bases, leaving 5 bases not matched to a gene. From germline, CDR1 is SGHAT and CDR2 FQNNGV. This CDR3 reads CASSAGTSGGYTQYF. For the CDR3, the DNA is TGTGCCAGCAGCGCCGGGACTAGCGGGGGCTATACGCAGTATTTT. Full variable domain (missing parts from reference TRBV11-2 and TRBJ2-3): EAGVAQSPRYKIIEKRQSVAFWCNPISGHATLYWYQQILGQGPKLLIQFQNNGVVDDSQLPKDRFSAERLKGVDSTLKIQPAKLEDSAVYLCASSAGTSGGYTQYFGPGTRLTVL.

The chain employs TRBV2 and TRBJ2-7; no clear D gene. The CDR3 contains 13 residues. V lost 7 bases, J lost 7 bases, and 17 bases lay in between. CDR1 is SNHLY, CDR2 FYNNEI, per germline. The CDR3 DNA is TGTGCCAGCACCAAGCCTTGGGCAAATGAGCAGTACTTC. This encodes CASTKPWANEQYF.

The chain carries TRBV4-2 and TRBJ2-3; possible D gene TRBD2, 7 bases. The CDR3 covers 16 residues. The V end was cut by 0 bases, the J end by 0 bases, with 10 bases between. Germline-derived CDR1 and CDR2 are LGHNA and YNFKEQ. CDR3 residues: CASSQEEGGSTDTQYF. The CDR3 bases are TGTGCCAGCAGCCAAGAGGAGGGGGGGAGCACAGATACGCAGTATTTT.

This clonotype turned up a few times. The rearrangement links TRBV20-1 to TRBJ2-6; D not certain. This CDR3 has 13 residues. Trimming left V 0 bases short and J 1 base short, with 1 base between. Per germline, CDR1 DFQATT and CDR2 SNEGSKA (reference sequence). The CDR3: CSARESGANVLTF. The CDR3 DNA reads TGCAGTGCTAGAGAGTCTGGGGCCAACGTCCTGACTTTC.